This TCR beta chain stems from a study of OX40 agonist ivuxolimab in advanced cancers. Sequencing was performed with immunoSEQ multiplex PCR; in TCRdb, only in-frame clones are kept and a portion is missing. Among fewer than 45,000 clones listed, roughly four fifths were seen once. Patients who had autoimmune disease history or got systemic immunosuppression were left out. Blood specimens came from baseline, cycle 4 day 1, and cycle 7 day 1. Trimming left V 1 base short and J 3 bases short, with 13 bases between. The CDR3 loop spans 15 amino acids. Germline V gene sequence: CDR1 MNHEY, CDR2 SMNVEV (reference sequence).

The source material was CD4+ or CD8+ T cells sorted from blood, sampled in a trial of the OX40 agonist ivuxolimab. This clonotype originated in an adult with an advanced solid tumor such as melanoma, head and neck, liver or kidney cancer. This rearrangement joins TRBV27 to TRBJ2-7; the D gene is possibly TRBD2 (6 bases). In nucleotides, the CDR3 is TGTGCCAGCAGTTTATTAGGCGGGAAGAACTACGAGCAGTACTTC. Translating it yields CASSLLGGKNYEQYF.